The 17 T cell receptor beta chains listed next were all sequenced from one sample in a study of shared clonotypes between healthy human individuals. CD45RO-negative, CCR7-positively selected cells formed the naive CD8 fraction, excluding terminally differentiated effector memory CD45RA+ cells. Assay: immunoSEQ multiplex PCR; the TCRdb copy retains only in-frame clones and omits some. The data contain about 1,900,000 clones, less than 95% of them singletons. Specimen: naive CD8+ T cells sorted from blood. The receptors here all came from a man aged 18 to 29 in good health.

The chain recombines TRBV10-3 with TRBJ1-2; D is unresolved. The CDR3 consists of 12 residues. CDR1 is ENHRY, CDR2 SYGVKD, per germline. V was pared by 4 bases and J by 8 bases, with 11 bases between. CDR3 in amino acids: CAISGQAWGYTF. Here the CDR3 DNA reads TGTGCCATCAGTGGGCAGGCCTGGGGCTACACCTTC.

The chain carries TRBV7-9 and TRBJ2-1; the D call may be TRBD1 or TRBD2 (6 bases each). The CDR3 covers 13 residues. The germline V gene encodes CDR1 SEHNR and CDR2 FQNEAQ (reference sequence). V was clipped by 2 bases and J by 9 bases, with 11 bases between them. CDR3 nucleotides: TGTGCCAGCAGCTTATCGGGGGCGGCTGAGCAGTTCTTC. This gives the protein CASSLSGAAEQFF.

The chain links TRBV29-1 to TRBJ2-6; D may be TRBD1 or TRBD2 (5 bases each). The CDR3 loop spans 15 amino acids. Deletions cut 6 bases from V and 0 bases from J, with 12 bases between. The germline V gene encodes CDR1 SQVTM and CDR2 ANQGSEA. The CDR3 DNA follows: TGCAGCGTCCTTCCCGGGGCCTCTGGGGCCAACGTCCTGACTTTC. Its protein is CSVLPGASGANVLTF.

The chain uses TRBV6-5 and TRBJ2-7; 10 bases match TRBD2. The junction had 5 bases not matched to a gene; V was cut back by 6 bases and J by 0 bases. Germline V gives CDR1 MNHEY, CDR2 SVGAGI. The CDR3 consists of 15 residues. The CDR3 spells CASRITSGDSYEQYF. In DNA form, the CDR3 reads TGTGCCAGCAGGATAACTAGCGGGGACTCCTACGAGCAGTACTTC.

This clone occurred once. The rearrangement links TRBV5-6 to TRBJ2-2; TRBD2 matches at 10 bases. The CDR3 contains 16 residues. After removal of 1 base from V and 3 bases from J, the junction contained 3 bases not matched to a gene. Germline V CDR1 and CDR2: SGHDT, YYEEEE. This chain's CDR3 is CASSLLLAGDTGELFF. Written as DNA, the CDR3 is TGTGCCAGCAGCTTGCTCCTAGCGGGAGACACCGGGGAGCTGTTTTTT.

This chain links TRBV7-8 with TRBJ1-5, with no clear D. The V gene lost 3 bases and the J gene lost 4 bases, with 4 bases spanning the gap. The CDR3 has 12 residues. Germline V lookup: CDR1 SGHVS, CDR2 FQNEAQ. CDR3 residues: CASSFGNQPQHF. CDR3 in DNA: TGTGCCAGCAGCTTTGGGAATCAGCCCCAGCATTTT.

The chain recombines TRBV10-2 with TRBJ1-2, with TRBD1 as a possible D gene (5 bases). The CDR3 runs to 13 residues. Germline CDR1 is WSHSY and CDR2 is SAAADI. Trimming stripped 1 base from V and 3 bases from J, with 6 bases between. The CDR3 sequence: CASSEWGDYGYTF. For the CDR3, the DNA is TGCGCCAGCAGTGAGTGGGGGGACTATGGCTACACCTTC.

The V and J genes are TRBV5-1 and TRBJ1-6, with unresolved D. The CDR3 spans 14 residues. Germline CDR1 reads SGHRS; CDR2 reads YFSETQ. Trimming took 0 bases from V and 7 from J, leaving 8 bases between them. CDR3: CASSLVAENSPLHF. The DNA for the CDR3 is TGCGCCAGCAGCTTGGTTGCCGAGAATTCACCCCTCCACTTT.

The chain joins TRBV27 to TRBJ1-5; no reliable D call. With 5 bases removed from V and 2 bases from J, the gap between germline ends came to 7 bases. The CDR3 has 13 residues. In germline, CDR1 is MNHEY, CDR2 SMNVEV (reference sequence). DNA of the CDR3: TGTGCCAGCAGTCCGATAGGCAATCAGCCCCAGCATTTT. Translated: CASSPIGNQPQHF.

CDR3 bases: TGCAGCGTTGAAGACTGGGGACAGGGCTATGGCTACACCTTC. It specifies CSVEDWGQGYGYTF. The chain carries TRBV29-1 and TRBJ1-2, with 9 bases identical to TRBD1. The CDR3 is 14 residues long. Losses at the gene ends were 0 bases for V and 4 bases for J; bases not matched to a gene: 3. Germline loops: CDR1 SQVTM, CDR2 ANQGSEA.

The V gene is TRBV10-3, the J gene TRBJ2-3; D remains ambiguous. CDR1 and CDR2 from the germline V gene are ENHRY and SYGVKD. Trimming took off 2 bases at V and 4 bases at J, with 4 bases between the two ends. The length of the CDR3 is 12 residues. The chain's CDR3 is CAISEDPDTQYF. Here the CDR3 DNA reads TGTGCCATCAGTGAGGACCCAGATACGCAGTATTTT.

V gene TRBV11-2 combines with J gene TRBJ2-3; 8 bases map to TRBD1. Germline-derived CDR1 and CDR2 are SGHAT and FQNNGV. V was clipped by 5 bases and J by 1 base; unmatched bases: 5. CDR3 length equals 15 residues. Here the CDR3 DNA reads TGTGCCAGCAGCCCACTGACAGGGGGCACAGATACGCAGTATTTT. It codes for CASSPLTGGTDTQYF.

The chain couples TRBV19 to TRBJ2-2; D call uncertain. The CDR3 is 15 residues long. V dropped 5 bases and J dropped 7 bases, with 17 bases sitting between them. Germline V gene lookup returns CDR1 LNHDA and CDR2 SQIVND (reference sequence). Here the CDR3 reads CASSPGLVNHGELFF. Here the CDR3 DNA reads TGTGCCAGTAGTCCCGGGCTAGTAAATCACGGGGAGCTGTTTTTT.

The J gene is TRBJ2-7, the V gene TRBV6-6; D not certain. The CDR3 is 12 amino acids. With 3 bases removed from V and 4 bases from J, the gap between germline ends came to 7 bases. Germline V CDR1 and CDR2: MNHNY, SVGAGI (reference sequence). The CDR3 DNA reads TGTGCCAGCAGTTATGCGGTATACGAGCAGTACTTC. This translates into CASSYAVYEQYF.

About this clone itself: The same CDR3 is also encoded by other DNA sequences in this sample. The chain combines TRBV7-9 with TRBJ1-1, with D unresolved. This CDR3 has 12 residues. V was pared by 1 base and J by 5 bases, with 5 bases between. Germline V CDR1 and CDR2: SEHNR, FQNEAQ (reference sequence). The CDR3 DNA is TGTGCCAGCAGCTTAGATGGTACTGAAGCTTTCTTT. Translation gives CASSLDGTEAFF.

The rearrangement uses TRBV19 and TRBJ2-2; D assignment may be TRBD1 or TRBD2 (5 bases each). This CDR3 is built from 16 residues. Germline assignment: CDR1 LNHDA and CDR2 SQIVND (reference sequence). The V and J ends lost 3 bases and 0 bases respectively, with 11 bases between them. CDR3 sequence reads: CASSIRGYANTGELFF. The CDR3 nucleotides read TGTGCCAGTAGTATCCGGGGCTACGCGAACACCGGGGAGCTGTTTTTT.

The chain combines TRBV11-2 with TRBJ1-2; unclear D gene. Germline V gene lookup returns CDR1 SGHAT and CDR2 FQNNGV. The CDR3 covers 12 residues. The V end lost 2 bases, the J end lost 6 bases, and 7 bases lay between the germline ends. CDR3 DNA: TGTGCCAGCAGCTTACAAGAGAATGGCTACACCTTC. It codes for CASSLQENGYTF.